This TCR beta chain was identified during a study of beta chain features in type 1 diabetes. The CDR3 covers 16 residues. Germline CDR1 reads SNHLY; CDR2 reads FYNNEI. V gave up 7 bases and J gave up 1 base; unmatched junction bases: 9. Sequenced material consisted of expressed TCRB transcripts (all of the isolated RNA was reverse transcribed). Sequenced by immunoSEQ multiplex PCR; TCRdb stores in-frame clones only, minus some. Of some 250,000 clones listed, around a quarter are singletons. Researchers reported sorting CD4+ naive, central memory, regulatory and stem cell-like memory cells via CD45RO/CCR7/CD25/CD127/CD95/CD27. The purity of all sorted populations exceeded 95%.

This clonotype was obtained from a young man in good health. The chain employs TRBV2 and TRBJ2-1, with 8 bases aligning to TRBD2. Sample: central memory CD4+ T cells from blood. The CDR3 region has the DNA TGTGCCAGCACATCGGTTAGCGGGAAATCCTACAATGAGCAGTTCTTC. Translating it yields CASTSVSGKSYNEQFF.